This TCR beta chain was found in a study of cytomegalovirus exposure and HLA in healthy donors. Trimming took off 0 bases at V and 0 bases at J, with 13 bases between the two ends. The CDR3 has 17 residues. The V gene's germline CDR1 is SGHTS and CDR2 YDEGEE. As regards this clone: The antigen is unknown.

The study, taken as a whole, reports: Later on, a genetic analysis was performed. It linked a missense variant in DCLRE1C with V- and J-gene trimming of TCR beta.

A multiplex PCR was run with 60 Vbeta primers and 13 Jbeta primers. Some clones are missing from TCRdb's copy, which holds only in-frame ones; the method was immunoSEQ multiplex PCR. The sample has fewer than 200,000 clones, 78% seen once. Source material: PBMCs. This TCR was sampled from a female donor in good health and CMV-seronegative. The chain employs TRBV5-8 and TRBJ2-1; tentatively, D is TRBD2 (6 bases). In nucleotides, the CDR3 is TGTGCCAGCAGCTTGGAGGCGGGCGGGGTCTCCTACAATGAGCAGTTCTTC. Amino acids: CASSLEAGGVSYNEQFF.